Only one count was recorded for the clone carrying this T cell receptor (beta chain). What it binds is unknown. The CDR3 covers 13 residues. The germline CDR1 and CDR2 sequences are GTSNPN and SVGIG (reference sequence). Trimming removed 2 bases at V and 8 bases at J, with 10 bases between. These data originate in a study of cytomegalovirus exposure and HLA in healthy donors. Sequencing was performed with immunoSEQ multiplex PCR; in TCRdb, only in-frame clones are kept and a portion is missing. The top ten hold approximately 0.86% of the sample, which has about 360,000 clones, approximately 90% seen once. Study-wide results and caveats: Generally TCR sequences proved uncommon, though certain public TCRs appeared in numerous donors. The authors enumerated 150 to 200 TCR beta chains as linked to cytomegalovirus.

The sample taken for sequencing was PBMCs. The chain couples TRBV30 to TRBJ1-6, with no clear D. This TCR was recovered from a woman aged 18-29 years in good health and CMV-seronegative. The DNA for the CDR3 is TGTGCCTGGAGTTCTAAATTAGATTCACCCCTCCACTTT. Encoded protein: CAWSSKLDSPLHF.